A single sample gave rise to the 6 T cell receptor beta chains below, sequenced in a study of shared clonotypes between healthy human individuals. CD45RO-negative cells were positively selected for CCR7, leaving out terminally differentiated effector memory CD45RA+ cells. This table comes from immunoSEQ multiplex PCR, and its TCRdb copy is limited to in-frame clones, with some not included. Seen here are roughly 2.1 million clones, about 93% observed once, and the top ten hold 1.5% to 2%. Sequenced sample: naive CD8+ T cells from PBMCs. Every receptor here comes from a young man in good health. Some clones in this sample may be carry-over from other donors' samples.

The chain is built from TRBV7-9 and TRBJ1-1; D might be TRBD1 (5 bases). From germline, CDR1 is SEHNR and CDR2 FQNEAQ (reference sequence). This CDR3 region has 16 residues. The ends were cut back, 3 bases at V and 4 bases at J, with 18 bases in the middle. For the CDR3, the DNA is TGTGCCAGCAGCTTCGCGGGGCATCATGGCGGCACTGAAGCTTTCTTT. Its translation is CASSFAGHHGGTEAFF. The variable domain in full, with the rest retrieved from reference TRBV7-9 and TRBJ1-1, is DTGVSQNPRHKITKRGQNVTFRCDPISEHNRLYWYRQTLGQGPEFLTYFQNEAQLEKSRLLSDRFSAERPKGSFSTLEIQRTEQGDSAMYLCASSFAGHHGGTEAFFGQGTRLTVV.

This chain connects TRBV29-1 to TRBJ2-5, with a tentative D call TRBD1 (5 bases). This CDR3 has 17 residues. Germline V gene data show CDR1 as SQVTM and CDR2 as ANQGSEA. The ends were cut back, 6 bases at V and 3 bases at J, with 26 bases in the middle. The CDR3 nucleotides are TGCAGCGTCGACCCCCGTGTCCAGGGATCTTGGGAAGAGACCCAGTACTTC. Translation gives CSVDPRVQGSWEETQYF. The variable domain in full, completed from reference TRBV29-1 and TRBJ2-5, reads SAVISQKPSRDICQRGTSLTIQCQVDSQVTMMFWYRQQPGQSLTLIATANQGSEATYESGFVIDKFPISRPNLTFSTLTVSNMSPEDSSIYLCSVDPRVQGSWEETQYFGPGTRLLVL.

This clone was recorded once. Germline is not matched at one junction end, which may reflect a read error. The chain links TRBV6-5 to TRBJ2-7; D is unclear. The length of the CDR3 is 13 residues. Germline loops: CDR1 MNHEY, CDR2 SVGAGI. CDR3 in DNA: TGTGCCAGCAGTTACTCAAGTGATTGGCCGATAAACTTC. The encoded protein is CASSYSSDWPINF.

The CDR3 sequence: CASSWENSPLHF. Here the CDR3 DNA reads TGTGCCAGCAGCTGGGAAAATTCACCCCTCCACTTT. This chain connects TRBV28 to TRBJ1-6, with D unresolved. Germline V gives CDR1 MDHEN, CDR2 SYDVKM. CDR3 size: 12 residues. V lost 6 bases to trimming and J lost 7 bases, with 7 bases between them.

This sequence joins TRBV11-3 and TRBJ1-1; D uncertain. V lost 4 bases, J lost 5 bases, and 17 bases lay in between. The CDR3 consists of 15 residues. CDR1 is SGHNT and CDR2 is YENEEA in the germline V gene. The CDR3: CASSSGYGGWTEAFF. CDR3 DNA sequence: TGTGCCAGCAGCTCCGGGTACGGAGGGTGGACTGAAGCTTTCTTT.

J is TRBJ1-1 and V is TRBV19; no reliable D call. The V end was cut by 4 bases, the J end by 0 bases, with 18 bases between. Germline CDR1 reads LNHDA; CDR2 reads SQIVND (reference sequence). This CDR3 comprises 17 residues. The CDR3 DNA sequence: TGTGCCAGTAGTAAATCGACGGAGAGTTCTATGAACACTGAAGCTTTCTTT. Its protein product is CASSKSTESSMNTEAFF.